The 2 T cell receptor beta chains reported below all come from one sample, sequenced in a study of T cells in tumors after PD-1 blockade. The repertoire was sequenced with immunoSEQ multiplex PCR; TCRdb's copy has only in-frame clones and lacks some. This sample has 15,000 to 20,000 clones, with over 70% found just once. The sequencing here drew on PBMCs, taken after anti-PD-1 therapy. The source of these receptors is a human donor with advanced basal cell or squamous cell carcinoma (not recorded which).

This clone was seen only a few times. The genes are TRBV7-2 and TRBJ1-5; D is uncertain. Trimming removed 1 base at V and 3 bases at J, with 10 bases between. The CDR3 consists of 15 residues. Germline V lookup: CDR1 SGHTA, CDR2 FQGNSA. CDR3 sequence reads: CASSLVRDLNQPQHF. CDR3 in DNA: TGTGCCAGCAGCTTAGTCAGAGACCTCAATCAGCCCCAGCATTTT.

V usage is TRBV7-9 and J usage is TRBJ2-7; D might be TRBD2 (5 bases). This CDR3 region has 12 residues. V was pared by 5 bases and J by 6 bases, with 11 bases between. Germline CDR1 reads SEHNR; CDR2 reads FQNEAQ (reference sequence). CDR3 DNA sequence: TGTGCCAGCAGCCCGGGAACTGTCGAGCAGTACTTC. It yields the protein CASSPGTVEQYF.